The T cell receptor beta chain under discussion was sequenced for a study of T cells in Graves' hyperthyroidism and ophthalmopathy. The authors deemed Graves' hyperthyroidism stable absent ophthalmopathy progression within 18 months. The hyperthyroidism patients had all been newly diagnosed, and their disease duration was under 2 months. Their ages ranged from 18 to 65 years. Whole-study results and caveats: Most thyroid clonotypes that were expanded above 0.001 also turned up in blood. Ophthalmopathy, as predicted by the model, came a median 6.5 months after the prediction.

At least ten counts were recorded for this clonotype. Its specificity is unknown. The CDR3 regions of TCR beta were amplified from RNA transcripts. Using the HTBI primer set, a first-round RT-PCR was run on the TCR CDR3. TCRdb passed the multiplex PCR reads through MiXCR, listing each CDR3 protein once. The top ten clones hold 7.9% of a sample with 250,000 to 300,000 distinct CDR3 sequences, about 13% of them seen once. V shed 4 bases, J shed 4 bases, and the junction held 8 bases outside the gene matches. The length of the CDR3 is 16 residues. CDR1 is KGHDR and CDR2 is SFDVKD in the germline V gene. This clonotype was sampled from a woman aged 40 to 50 with Graves' hyperthyroidism. The chain recombines TRBV24-1 with TRBJ2-1, with 8 bases aligning to TRBD2. Sequenced: blood. Here the CDR3 DNA reads TGTGCCACCAGTGACGGGAGCGGGAGAGATTACAATGAGCAGTTCTTC. This translates into CATSDGSGRDYNEQFF.